These 17 T cell receptor beta chains came from one sample sequenced in a study of T cells of healthy individuals (dated by TCRdb to the late 2010s). The protocol used for the library was 5' RACE. The sequencer listed for this sample is Illumina MiSeq. TCRdb took the public reads, trimmed them with fastp at Q25, ran MiXCR for clone calling and kept in-frame beta chains. Every CDR3 protein is listed once, alongside the most common genes and DNA of its rows. This sample is represented by 40,000 to 60,000 distinct CDR3 sequences; under 15% of them were singletons. The ten largest clones take up about 16% of the sample. The receptors were sampled from a human donor in good health.

This clonotype was seen more than once but under ten times. J is TRBJ2-3 and V is TRBV9, with D possibly matching TRBD2 (5 bases). The V end lost 4 bases, the J end lost 3 bases, and 18 bases lay between the germline ends. The CDR3 extends over 16 amino acids. The germline CDR1 and CDR2 sequences are SGDLS and YYNGEE. The CDR3 nucleotides are TGTGCCAGCAGCCAACGGGAAATCGGATTTACAGATACGCAGTATTTT. It is translated as CASSQREIGFTDTQYF.

The V gene is TRBV20-1, the J gene TRBJ2-5; 7 bases map to TRBD1. This CDR3 spans 13 amino acids. Trimming cost V 4 bases and J 3 bases; bases outside gene matches: 5. Germline loops: CDR1 DFQATT, CDR2 SNEGSKA (reference sequence). CDR3 amino acids: CSATDRRKETQYF. CDR3 DNA: TGCAGTGCTACGGACAGGAGAAAAGAGACCCAGTACTTC.

The chain recombines TRBV11-2 with TRBJ1-1; perhaps TRBD1 as D (5 bases). Germline V CDR1 and CDR2: SGHAT, FQNNGV. Trimming took off 2 bases at V and 0 bases at J, with 10 bases between the two ends. The CDR3 sequence is 15 residues long. The DNA of the CDR3 is TGTGCCAGCAGCTTAACTGACAGTTTGAACACTGAAGCTTTCTTT. Protein sequence: CASSLTDSLNTEAFF.

This clonotype was recorded a few times. The chain recombines TRBV6-2 or TRBV6-3 with TRBJ2-5; a possible D gene is TRBD1 (6 bases). With 6 bases removed from V and 6 bases from J, the gap between germline ends came to 14 bases. CDR3 size: 13 residues. Germline V gene lookup returns CDR1 MNHEY and CDR2 SVGEGT. The CDR3 here is CASSSDWDKTQYF. In nucleotides, the CDR3 is TGTGCCAGCAGCTCGGACTGGGACAAGACCCAGTACTTC.

A note on this clonotype: A clone one base away is much larger, so this may be a read error. As the CDR3 is not closed by the conserved phenylalanine or tryptophan, this likely results from a read error. CDR3 region: CSARLAGTRGEQFY. The CDR3 DNA follows: TGCAGTGCTAGACTCGCCGGGACTAGAGGCGAGCAGTTCTAC. The V call is TRBV20-1, the J call TRBJ2-1; 8 positions agree with TRBD2. CDR1 is DFQATT, CDR2 SNEGSKA, per germline (reference sequence). The trim removed 2 bases at V and 10 bases at J, leaving 10 bases unmatched. This CDR3 spans 14 amino acids.

This clonotype is a singleton in its sample. A junction end diverges from the germline sequence, so it may reflect a read error. This rearrangement joins TRBV30 to TRBJ1-2; D is unclear. This CDR3 has 13 residues. Germline CDR1 is GTSNPN and CDR2 is SVGIG (reference sequence). CDR3: CDWTPRVVYGYTF. The CDR3 region has the DNA TGTGACTGGACCCCTCGCGTAGTGTATGGCTACACCTTC.

This clonotype came up many times. This chain's CDR3 is CASSRTGGNIQYF. CDR3 sequence (DNA): TGTGCCAGTAGTAGGACAGGGGGAAACATTCAGTACTTC. V and J are TRBV19 and TRBJ2-4, with 10 bases matching TRBD1. The length of the CDR3 is 13 residues. The V segment lost 4 bases and the J segment 6 bases; nucleotides outside the gene matches: 0. The germline V gene encodes CDR1 LNHDA and CDR2 SQIVND (reference sequence).

This clonotype was seen many times. The rearrangement uses TRBV7-9 and TRBJ2-7; D perhaps matches TRBD2 (6 bases). Germline-derived CDR1 and CDR2 are SEHNR and FQNEAQ (reference sequence). This CDR3 is built from 16 residues. Trimming cost V 5 bases and J 0 bases, with 17 bases left between them. In nucleotides, the CDR3 is TGTGCCAGCAGCCTATACCGGGACTGGAGCTCCTACGAGCAGTACTTC. It specifies CASSLYRDWSSYEQYF.

This clonotype occurred once. The V call is TRBV20-1, the J call TRBJ2-7; D call uncertain. The germline gives CDR1 DFQATT, CDR2 SNEGSKA (reference sequence). V lost 1 base and J 6 bases, leaving 10 bases between the germline ends. This CDR3 contains 12 residues. The CDR3 here is CSARALGSEQYF. The CDR3 DNA is TGCAGTGCTAGAGCCTTGGGTTCCGAGCAGTACTTC.

This chain links TRBV7-2 with TRBJ2-1; TRBD1 agrees at 8 bases. This CDR3 has 15 amino acids. Germline CDR1 and CDR2: SGHTA and FQGNSA. Losses at the gene ends were 5 bases for V and 7 bases for J; bases not matched to a gene: 10. CDR3 protein: CASSRLQGAWNEQFF. In DNA form, the CDR3 reads TGTGCCAGCAGCCGTCTCCAGGGGGCGTGGAATGAGCAGTTCTTC.

The table lists this clonotype with many counts. The rearrangement uses TRBV7-2 and TRBJ2-3, with 8 bases lining up with TRBD2. The germline V gene has CDR1 SGHTA and CDR2 FQGNSA. The CDR3 has 13 amino acids. The V gene end was trimmed by 2 bases and the J gene end by 5 bases; junction bases not matched to a gene: 0. The CDR3 spells CASSLSGGDTQYF. DNA of the CDR3: TGTGCCAGCAGCTTAAGCGGGGGAGATACGCAGTATTTT.

This clonotype has a handful of counts. The genes are TRBV20-1 and TRBJ1-1; 10 bases agree with TRBD1. V lost 5 bases to trimming and J lost 4 bases; unmatched junction nucleotides: 13. CDR1 is DFQATT and CDR2 is SNEGSKA in the germline V gene (reference sequence). This CDR3 spans 16 amino acids. The CDR3 reads CSAHLFSGTGATEAFF. CDR3 bases: TGCAGTGCTCATCTTTTCTCCGGGACAGGGGCCACTGAAGCTTTCTTT.

This clonotype was counted many times. This rearrangement joins TRBV20-1 to TRBJ1-5, with D possibly TRBD1 on 5 matching bases. V was pared by 1 base and J by 7 bases, with 11 bases between. Germline V gene lookup returns CDR1 DFQATT and CDR2 SNEGSKA (reference sequence). This CDR3 comprises 13 residues. In nucleotides, the CDR3 is TGCAGTGCTAGAGTAACAGGTGAACAGCCCCAGCATTTT. Its translation: CSARVTGEQPQHF.

This chain joins TRBV6-5 and TRBJ1-1; D is perhaps TRBD1 (5 bases). CDR1 is MNHEY and CDR2 is SVGAGI in the germline V gene. The length of the CDR3 is 11 residues. V was cut by 8 bases and J by 5 bases, with 9 bases left in between. CDR3 bases: TGTGCCAGCCCGACAGAAACTGAAGCTTTCTTT. This encodes CASPTETEAFF.

The CDR3 bases are TGTGCCAGCAGCTTCGATGACGGCAGGGGTGAAAAACTGTTTTTT. This codes for CASSFDDGRGEKLFF. This chain connects TRBV6-6 to TRBJ1-4; maybe TRBD1 (6 bases). This CDR3 is 15 amino acids long. Germline V CDR1 and CDR2: MNHNY, SVGAGI (reference sequence). Trimming shortened V by 6 bases and J by 7 bases, and 18 bases separated the two germline ends.

The sample holds a few counts of this clonotype. This sequence joins TRBV6-2 or TRBV6-3 and TRBJ1-1; D unresolved. CDR3 length: 16 amino acids. Between the trimmed V and J ends, which lost 0 bases and 3 bases, there was a span of 14 bases. The germline V gene encodes CDR1 MNHEY and CDR2 SVGEGT. The CDR3 reads CASSYSRVTGDTEAFF. The CDR3 DNA reads as TGTGCCAGCAGTTACTCGAGAGTAACCGGGGACACTGAAGCTTTCTTT.

This clonotype was counted a few times. J is TRBJ2-7 and V is TRBV7-9; weak D call: TRBD1 (6 bases). CDR1 is SEHNR and CDR2 is FQNEAQ in the germline V gene (reference sequence). The V and J ends lost 8 bases and 0 bases respectively, with 14 bases between them. The CDR3 spans 14 residues. For the CDR3, the DNA is TGTGCCAGCCATAAGGAGGACAGCTCCTACGAGCAGTACTTC. This sequence encodes CASHKEDSSYEQYF.